These 20 T cell receptor beta chains were all obtained from the same sample, sequenced in a study of T cells after yellow fever vaccination. TCRdb fed the 5' RACE reads into MiXCR, producing one record per CDR3 protein. This sample has 110,000 to 150,000 distinct CDR3 sequences; 5% to 8% occur once, and the top ten carry more than 0.6%. This material consisted of CD4+ T cells sorted from PBMCs, taken 10 days after the yellow fever booster vaccination. The receptors derive from a young man who received the YFV17D yellow fever vaccine.

The table lists this clonotype with many counts. V and J are TRBV28 and TRBJ2-7; possible D gene TRBD1, 6 bases. V was pared by 7 bases and J by 4 bases, with 14 bases between. There are 13 residues in the CDR3. The V gene's germline CDR1 is MDHEN and CDR2 SYDVKM. CDR3 nucleotides: TGTGCCAGCATCGGGGACACTGATTACGAGCAGTACTTC. Protein: CASIGDTDYEQYF. The full variable domain, rest sourced from reference TRBV28 and TRBJ2-7, is DVKVTQSSRYLVKRTGEKVFLECVQDMDHENMFWYRQDPGLGLRLIYFSYDVKMKEKGDIPEGYSVSREKKERFSLILESASTNQTSMYLCASIGDTDYEQYFGPGTRLTVT.

This clonotype was detected ten times or more. The chain carries TRBV4-2 and TRBJ2-5, with no clear D. The germline V gene has CDR1 LGHNA and CDR2 YNFKEQ. Trimming took 1 base from V and 3 from J, leaving 12 bases between them. The CDR3 spans 15 residues. In DNA, the CDR3 is TGTGCCAGCAGCCAAGGCTCGGTCGCCAAAGAGACCCAGTACTTC. Encoded protein: CASSQGSVAKETQYF.

In this sample, this clonotype turned up a few times. The CDR3 nucleotides read TGCAGTGCTAGAGTCCCTTTTAGCGGGAGGGTTAGGTATGAGCAGTTCTTC. It translates to CSARVPFSGRVRYEQFF. The chain recombines TRBV20-1 with TRBJ2-1, with 11 positions matching TRBD2. Germline assignment: CDR1 DFQATT and CDR2 SNEGSKA (reference sequence). J was trimmed by 8 bases and V by 1 base; bases with no gene match: 13. The CDR3 runs 17 residues.

This clonotype was found a few times. The rearrangement joins TRBV4-2 to TRBJ2-7, with 8 positions matching TRBD2. The ends lost 1 base at V and 6 bases at J; junction bases unmatched: 14. CDR1 is LGHNA and CDR2 is YNFKEQ in the germline V gene. CDR3 length: 17 residues. The CDR3 nucleotides read TGTGCCAGCAGCCAAGGCTCGTCCAGCGGGAGTCAATTCGAGCAGTACTTC. It yields the protein CASSQGSSSGSQFEQYF.

This clonotype was seen ten or more times. This sequence joins TRBV28 and TRBJ2-3; weak D call: TRBD2 (5 bases). CDR1 and CDR2 (germline): MDHEN, SYDVKM. The CDR3 is 16 amino acids. The V end lost 7 bases, the J end lost 4 bases, and 21 bases lay between the germline ends. The CDR3 DNA is TGTGCCAGCACCCTCACGGCGGGTAATGAACCAGATACGCAGTATTTT. Translating gives CASTLTAGNEPDTQYF.

The DNA for the CDR3 is TGTGCCAGTAGTTTCTCGGGGGAGAGCTCCTACGAGCAGTACTTC. The encoded protein is CASSFSGESSYEQYF. The chain employs TRBV19 and TRBJ2-7; TRBD2 might be the D (6 bases). The germline gives CDR1 LNHDA, CDR2 SQIVND (reference sequence). V shed 5 bases and J shed 0 bases, with 14 bases lying between them. The CDR3 sequence is 15 residues long.

The sample holds many counts of this clonotype. The gene calls are TRBV3-1 and TRBJ2-7; TRBD1 aligns across 12 bases. Germline CDR1 is LGHDT and CDR2 is YNNKEL (reference sequence). V dropped 2 bases and J dropped 6; count of bases not matched to a gene: 2. The CDR3 sequence is 14 residues long. The CDR3 DNA reads as TGTGCCAGCAGCCAACGGGACAGGGGGCGCGAGCAGTACTTC. Residues: CASSQRDRGREQYF.

This clonotype has a count of ten or more. This chain joins TRBV9 and TRBJ2-7; 7 bases match TRBD1. The ends lost 4 bases at V and 2 bases at J; junction bases unmatched: 9. Germline CDR1 is SGDLS and CDR2 is YYNGEE. CDR3 length: 15 residues. The DNA for the CDR3 is TGTGCCAGCAGCCGATTCTCCGGGACAGCCTACGAGCAGTACTTC. Protein sequence: CASSRFSGTAYEQYF.

This clonotype was found many times. V and J are TRBV7-2 and TRBJ2-5; 13 bases are a match to TRBD2. V lost 5 bases, J lost 5 bases, and 8 bases stayed unmatched. This CDR3 is built from 16 residues. The germline V gene has CDR1 SGHTA and CDR2 FQGNSA. The CDR3 sequence: CASSTTSGRARETQYF. CDR3 coding DNA: TGTGCCAGCAGCACAACTAGCGGGAGGGCCCGTGAGACCCAGTACTTC. The variable domain in full, completed from reference TRBV7-2 and TRBJ2-5, reads GAGVSQSPSNKVTEKGKDVELRCDPISGHTALYWYRQSLGQGLEFLIYFQGNSAPDKSGLPSDRFSAERTGGSVSTLTIQRTQQEDSAVYLCASSTTSGRARETQYFGPGTRLLVL.

A few counts support this clonotype. This chain joins TRBV5-6 and TRBJ2-3, with unresolved D. Trimming removed 0 bases from V and 4 bases from J, with 3 bases in between. The CDR3 is 12 amino acids. Germline V CDR1 and CDR2: SGHDT, YYEEEE. This CDR3 reads CASSLEADTQYF. The CDR3, as DNA: TGTGCCAGCAGCTTGGAGGCAGATACGCAGTATTTT.

Ten or more counts support this clonotype. J is TRBJ2-1 and V is TRBV10-3; possible D gene TRBD1, 5 bases. CDR1 and CDR2 from the germline V gene are ENHRY and SYGVKD. The CDR3 contains 12 residues. The V end lost 11 bases, the J end lost 12 bases, and 20 bases lay between the germline ends. CDR3 loop: CAHGDRGVGQFF. As DNA, the CDR3 is TGTGCCCACGGTGATAGGGGCGTGGGGCAGTTCTTC.

The chain joins TRBV7-2 to TRBJ1-5; D is uncertain. Trimming removed 2 bases from V and 6 bases from J, with 11 bases in between. CDR1 and CDR2 from the germline V gene are SGHTA and FQGNSA. CDR3 length: 14 residues. CDR3 sequence: CASSLFPKSQPQHF. CDR3 coding DNA: TGTGCCAGCAGCTTATTCCCGAAATCTCAGCCCCAGCATTTT.

This clonotype was counted ten times or more. CDR3 residues: CASSRGRTISLEQYF. The CDR3 nucleotides are TGTGCCAGCAGCCGCGGGCGGACAATCAGCCTCGAGCAGTACTTC. The chain joins TRBV7-9 to TRBJ2-7; tentatively, D is TRBD1 or TRBD2 (5 bases each). The V gene lost 5 bases and the J gene lost 6 bases, with 20 bases spanning the gap. CDR3 length: 15 residues. Germline loops: CDR1 SEHNR, CDR2 FQNEAQ (reference sequence). The whole variable domain, filled in from reference TRBV7-9 and TRBJ2-7, reads DTGVSQNPRHKITKRGQNVTFRCDPISEHNRLYWYRQTLGQGPEFLTYFQNEAQLEKSRLLSDRFSAERPKGSFSTLEIQRTEQGDSAMYLCASSRGRTISLEQYFGPGTRLTVT.

This clonotype was seen repeatedly, ten times or more. V and J are TRBV14 and TRBJ2-2; D is undetermined. This CDR3 contains 15 residues. Germline V gene data show CDR1 as SGHDN and CDR2 as FVKESK. Trimming stripped 1 base from V and 8 bases from J, with 14 bases between. The CDR3 spells CASSQGGTLSGELFF. The CDR3 nucleotides are TGTGCCAGCAGCCAAGGGGGTACCCTCTCTGGGGAGCTGTTTTTT.

Ten or more counts support this clonotype. This sequence joins TRBV5-1 and TRBJ1-5; D possibly corresponds to TRBD1 (5 bases). The CDR3 is 15 amino acids. Deletions cut 4 bases from V and 11 bases from J, with 22 bases between. CDR1 is SGHRS and CDR2 is YFSETQ in the germline V gene. The CDR3: CASSPEPGPGVAQHF. DNA for the CDR3: TGCGCCAGCAGCCCGGAACCGGGGCCGGGTGTCGCCCAGCATTTT. The full variable domain, completed using reference TRBV5-1 and TRBJ1-5, is KAGVTQTPRYLIKTRGQQVTLSCSPISGHRSVSWYQQTPGQGLQFLFEYFSETQRNKGNFPGRFSGRQFSNSRSEMNVSTLELGDSALYLCASSPEPGPGVAQHFGDGTRLSIL.

In its sample, this clonotype was seen many times. The genes are TRBV5-1 and TRBJ2-1; D is unresolved. The germline gives CDR1 SGHRS, CDR2 YFSETQ. Between the trimmed V and J ends, which lost 4 bases and 5 bases, there was a span of 10 bases. This CDR3 has 13 residues. In DNA, the CDR3 is TGCGCCAGCAGCCCATTGGGAAACAATGAGCAGTTCTTC. Translating it yields CASSPLGNNEQFF.

This clonotype came up many times. The V and J genes are TRBV7-2 and TRBJ2-1; D is unresolved. The germline gives CDR1 SGHTA, CDR2 FQGNSA. The V gene lost 1 base and the J gene lost 9 bases, with 7 bases spanning the gap. There are 12 residues in the CDR3. The CDR3 reads CASSLGGIEQFF. DNA for the CDR3: TGTGCCAGCAGCTTAGGTGGGATTGAGCAGTTCTTC.

This clonotype was counted many times. The chain joins TRBV28 to TRBJ2-7; D possibly corresponds to TRBD2 (6 bases). Trimming shortened V by 6 bases and J by 4 bases, and 19 bases separated the two germline ends. The germline CDR1 and CDR2 sequences are MDHEN and SYDVKM. CDR3 size: 15 residues. CDR3 sequence reads: CASSNSGTVEYEQYF. CDR3 sequence (DNA): TGTGCCAGCAGCAATTCCGGGACTGTAGAATACGAGCAGTACTTC.

This clonotype was observed many times. The V and J genes are TRBV20-1 and TRBJ2-1; TRBD2 agrees at 7 bases. This CDR3 has 16 amino acids. V lost 1 base and J lost 0; bases outside the gene matches: 6. CDR1 and CDR2 (germline): DFQATT, SNEGSKA (reference sequence). The CDR3 is CSARAPTSSSYNEQFF. The CDR3 DNA sequence: TGCAGTGCTAGAGCCCCGACTAGCAGCTCCTACAATGAGCAGTTCTTC.

This clonotype came up many times. The CDR3 DNA is TGTGCCACCAGCAGAGGGACTAGCGGGATTAGCGGTGAGCAGTTCTTC. The encoded protein is CATSRGTSGISGEQFF. The chain couples TRBV15 to TRBJ2-1; 12 nucleotides align to TRBD2. This CDR3 is 16 amino acids long. V gave up 1 base and J gave up 9 bases; unmatched junction bases: 7. From germline, CDR1 is LNHNV and CDR2 YYDKDF (reference sequence).